The 2 T cell receptor beta chains below come from one sample, sequenced in a study of blood T cell repertoires in COVID-19. Here immunoSEQ multiplex PCR was the method, and the copy in TCRdb shows in-frame clones only, minus some. The sample lists around 40,000 clones, approximately 91% occurring once. The sequencing input was peripheral blood. These receptors were taken from a young woman in a cohort sampled during active COVID-19.

The chain carries TRBV5-6 and TRBJ2-4, with D tentatively TRBD2 (6 bases). V was cut by 4 bases and J by 0 bases, with 17 bases left in between. This CDR3 spans 17 amino acids. The germline CDR1 and CDR2 sequences are SGHDT and YYEEEE. Written as DNA, the CDR3 is TGTGCCAGCAGCGCCCCGGGGGAGATAGGAGCCAAAAACATTCAGTACTTC. It translates to CASSAPGEIGAKNIQYF.

The chain employs TRBV24-1 and TRBJ2-5, with D possibly being TRBD2 (6 bases). With 4 bases removed from V and 1 base from J, the gap between germline ends came to 12 bases. Germline lookup yields CDR1 KGHDR and CDR2 SFDVKD. The CDR3 consists of 15 residues. The CDR3 protein is CATSDRRDFQETQYF. CDR3 DNA sequence: TGTGCCACCAGTGACCGCCGGGACTTCCAAGAGACCCAGTACTTC.